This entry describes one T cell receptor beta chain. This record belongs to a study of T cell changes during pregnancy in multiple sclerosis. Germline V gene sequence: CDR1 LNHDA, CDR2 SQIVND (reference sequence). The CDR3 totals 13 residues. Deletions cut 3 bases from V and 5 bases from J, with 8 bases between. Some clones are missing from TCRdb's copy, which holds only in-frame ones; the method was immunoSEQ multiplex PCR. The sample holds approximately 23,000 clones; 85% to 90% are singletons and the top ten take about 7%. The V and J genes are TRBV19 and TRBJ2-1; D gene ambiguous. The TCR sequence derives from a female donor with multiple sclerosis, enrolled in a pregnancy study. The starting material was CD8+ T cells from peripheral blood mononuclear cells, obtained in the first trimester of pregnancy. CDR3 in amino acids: CASSIVLNNEQFF. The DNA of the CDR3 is TGTGCCAGTAGTATTGTTCTTAACAATGAGCAGTTCTTC.